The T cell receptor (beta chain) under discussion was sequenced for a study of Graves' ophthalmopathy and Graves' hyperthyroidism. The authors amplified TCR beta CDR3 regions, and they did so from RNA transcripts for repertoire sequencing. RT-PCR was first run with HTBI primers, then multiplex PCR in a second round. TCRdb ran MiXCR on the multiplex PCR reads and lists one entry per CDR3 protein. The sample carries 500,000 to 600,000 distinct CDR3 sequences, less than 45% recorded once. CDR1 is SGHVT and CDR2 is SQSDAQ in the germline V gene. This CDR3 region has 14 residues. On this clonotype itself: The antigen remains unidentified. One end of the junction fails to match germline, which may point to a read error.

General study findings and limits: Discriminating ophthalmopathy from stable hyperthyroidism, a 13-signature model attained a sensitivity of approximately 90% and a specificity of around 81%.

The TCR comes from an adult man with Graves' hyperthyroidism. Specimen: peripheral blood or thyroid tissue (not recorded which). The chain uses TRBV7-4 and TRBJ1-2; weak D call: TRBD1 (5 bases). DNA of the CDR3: TGCGCCAGCAGCTTAGCAGGGAAGGTGGATGGCTGCACCTTC. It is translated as CASSLAGKVDGCTF. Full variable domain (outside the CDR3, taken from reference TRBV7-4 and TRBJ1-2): GAGVSQSPRYKVAKRGRDVALRCDSISGHVTLYWYRQTLGQGSEVLTYSQSDAQRDKSGRPSGRFSAERPERSVSTLKIQRTEQGDSAVYLCASSLAGKVDGCTFGSGTRLTVV.